Listed here are 15 T cell receptor beta chains from one sample, sequenced in a study of blood T cell repertoires in COVID-19. Repertoires were generated with immunoSEQ multiplex PCR, while TCRdb's copy carries only in-frame clones and drops some. Of fewer than 350,000 clones listed, about 85% are singletons. The sequencing input was PBMCs or T cells enriched from blood (not recorded which). Every receptor here comes from a woman between 50 and 59 years old who had recovered from COVID-19.

V is TRBV5-1 and J is TRBJ1-6; 10 bases align to TRBD1. The V segment lost 2 bases and the J segment 8 bases; nucleotides outside the gene matches: 4. CDR1 and CDR2 from the germline V gene are SGHRS and YFSETQ. This CDR3 spans 15 amino acids. The CDR3 DNA follows: TGCGCCAGCAGCTTACCCGGGACAGGGGATTCACCCCTCCACTTT. It specifies CASSLPGTGDSPLHF.

The V call is TRBV4-1, the J call TRBJ1-5; D uncertain. The CDR3 has 16 amino acids. V shed 4 bases and J shed 3 bases, with 16 bases lying between them. Germline CDR1 MGHRA, CDR2 YSYEKL. In DNA, the CDR3 is TGCGCCAGCAGCCCCGTCATTAGACAAGCCAATCAGCCCCAGCATTTT. As protein: CASSPVIRQANQPQHF.

The chain combines TRBV5-1 with TRBJ2-7; weak D call: TRBD2 (6 bases). The V end lost 0 bases, the J end lost 5 bases, and 21 bases lay between the germline ends. Germline V gene data show CDR1 as SGHRS and CDR2 as YFSETQ. The CDR3 spans 17 residues. In DNA, the CDR3 is TGCGCCAGCAGCTTGGACAATGTAGCTCGGAGCGGGCACGAGCAGTACTTC. Translating it yields CASSLDNVARSGHEQYF.

This clone was seen once. The genes are TRBV19 and TRBJ2-7; 7 bases align to TRBD2. Germline CDR1 and CDR2: LNHDA and SQIVND (reference sequence). V lost 1 base and J lost 7; bases outside the gene matches: 7. This CDR3 contains 14 residues. This CDR3 is CASSIGGSALEQYF. The CDR3 DNA follows: TGTGCCAGTAGTATAGGCGGGAGCGCCTTGGAGCAGTACTTC.

CDR3 amino acids: CASSSGVSGTNEKLFF. The CDR3 DNA is TGTGCCAGCAGTTCAGGGGTGTCTGGAACTAATGAAAAACTGTTTTTT. The genes are TRBV11-2 and TRBJ1-4; weak D call: TRBD1 (6 bases). Per the germline V gene, CDR1 is SGHAT and CDR2 is FQNNGV. The ends were cut back, 6 bases at V and 1 base at J, with 15 bases in the middle. CDR3 size: 16 residues.

The J gene is TRBJ2-7, the V gene TRBV2, with 15 bases fitting TRBD2. The trim removed 6 bases at V and 0 bases at J, leaving 6 bases unmatched. CDR1 is SNHLY and CDR2 is FYNNEI in the germline V gene. This CDR3 is 17 amino acids long. CDR3 sequence (DNA): TGTGCCAGCAGACGTGGACTAGCGGGGGGGAGCTCCTACGAGCAGTACTTC. It encodes CASRRGLAGGSSYEQYF.

The rearrangement joins TRBV6-2 or TRBV6-3 to TRBJ2-3; TRBD1 matches 7 bases. There are 14 residues in the CDR3. V shed 4 bases, J shed 8 bases, and the junction held 9 bases outside the gene matches. Germline V gene lookup returns CDR1 MNHEY and CDR2 SVGEGT. The CDR3 coding sequence is TGTGCCAGCAGTTTAAGGACAGGTCTCGGTACGCAGTATTTT. It yields the protein CASSLRTGLGTQYF.

The chain employs TRBV18 and TRBJ2-1; maybe TRBD2 (6 bases). The germline gives CDR1 KGHSH, CDR2 LQKENI. CDR3 length: 13 amino acids. Deletions cut 3 bases from V and 3 bases from J, with 6 bases between. The CDR3 region is CASSPEGYNEQFF. Written as DNA, the CDR3 is TGTGCCAGCTCACCGGAGGGCTACAATGAGCAGTTCTTC.

V gene TRBV3-1 (or the pseudogene TRBV3-2) combines with J gene TRBJ2-7; 10 nucleotides match TRBD2. Germline V gene lookup returns CDR1 LGHDT and CDR2 YNNKEL (reference sequence). This CDR3 contains 16 residues. The V segment lost 2 bases and the J segment 4 bases; nucleotides outside the gene matches: 8. CDR3 residues: CASSQQRAGGPYEQYF. CDR3 nucleotides: TGTGCCAGCAGCCAACAAAGAGCGGGAGGGCCTTACGAGCAGTACTTC.

This clone was recorded only once. The J gene is TRBJ2-3, the V gene TRBV30; 7 bases agree with TRBD2. CDR3 length: 14 residues. Looked up from germline, CDR1 is GTSNPN and CDR2 is SVGIG (reference sequence). V was clipped by 4 bases and J by 1 base; unmatched bases: 5. CDR3 sequence: CAWTPGLRTDTQYF. In nucleotides, the CDR3 is TGTGCCTGGACCCCGGGACTACGCACAGATACGCAGTATTTT.

This sequence joins TRBV4-1 and TRBJ2-1; 14 nucleotides line up with TRBD2. There are 18 residues in the CDR3. CDR1 is MGHRA, CDR2 YSYEKL, per germline. V shed 4 bases, J shed 6 bases, and the junction held 11 bases outside the gene matches. DNA of the CDR3: TGCGCCAGCAGCCCAGCACGAGGACTAGCGGGGGGAGGCAATGAGCAGTTCTTC. This translates into CASSPARGLAGGGNEQFF.

This chain uses TRBV19 with TRBJ2-5, with D perhaps matching TRBD1 (5 bases). The CDR3 sequence is 15 residues long. CDR1 and CDR2 from the germline V gene are LNHDA and SQIVND (reference sequence). The V end was cut by 0 bases, the J end by 2 bases, with 10 bases between. This chain's CDR3 is CASSIESGLQETQYF. In DNA, the CDR3 is TGTGCCAGTAGTATAGAGTCAGGGTTGCAAGAGACCCAGTACTTC.

This clone was observed once. The rearrangement joins TRBV6-5 to TRBJ2-5; maybe TRBD1 (5 bases). Germline V CDR1 and CDR2: MNHEY, SVGAGI. This CDR3 region has 14 residues. V gave up 2 bases and J gave up 2 bases, with 9 bases separating them. As DNA, the CDR3 is TGTGCCAGCAGTTACGGAGCAGGGCAAGAGACCCAGTACTTC. Translation gives CASSYGAGQETQYF.

V is TRBV27 and J is TRBJ2-7, with TRBD2 matching 11 bases. The CDR3 sequence is 16 residues long. Germline V gene data show CDR1 as MNHEY and CDR2 as SMNVEV (reference sequence). Trimming removed 2 bases from V and 2 bases from J; junction bases left unmatched: 5. CDR3 loop: CASSLLTSGATYEQYF. The CDR3 DNA reads as TGTGCCAGCAGTTTACTGACTAGCGGGGCCACCTACGAGCAGTACTTC.

The chain carries TRBV19 and TRBJ1-6; the D gene is possibly TRBD1 (6 bases). The CDR3 is 15 amino acids. The V gene's germline CDR1 is LNHDA and CDR2 SQIVND (reference sequence). Trimming stripped 6 bases from V and 9 bases from J, with 18 bases between. CDR3 nucleotide sequence: TGTGCCAGTAGATTCACAGGGCTACTCGGTTCACCCCTCCACTTT. It specifies CASRFTGLLGSPLHF.